This T cell receptor beta chain was captured by sequencing in a study of regulatory T cells in long-lasting Graves disease. With iRepertoire HTBI primers and Arm-PCR of CDR3 regions, TCR beta libraries were built. One entry per CDR3 protein, called by TCRdb with MiXCR from the multiplex PCR reads. The table shows hundreds of thousands of distinct CDR3 sequences, with about 15% occurring only once. Time point reported: newly diagnosed GD, antithyroid drugs for less than 3 months. There was RNA extracted from PBMCs, and the TCR library was made from it. This clonotype was recorded at least ten times. The same data also went into a second study, on T cells in Graves' hyperthyroidism and ophthalmopathy.

Sequences were derived from peripheral blood mononuclear cells (PBMCs), sampled at new diagnosis, from a patient treated with antithyroid drugs. This TCR was recovered from a woman in her twenties or thirties with Graves disease.

This CDR3 is CASRGLAGRSPFF. DNA of the CDR3: TGTGCCAGCAGGGGACTAGCGGGAAGGAGTCCGTTCTTC. The genes are TRBV2 and TRBJ2-1; TRBD2 matches 13 bases. CDR1 SNHLY and CDR2 FYNNEI come from the germline V gene. This CDR3 spans 13 amino acids. V lost 6 bases and J lost 15; bases outside the gene matches: 8.